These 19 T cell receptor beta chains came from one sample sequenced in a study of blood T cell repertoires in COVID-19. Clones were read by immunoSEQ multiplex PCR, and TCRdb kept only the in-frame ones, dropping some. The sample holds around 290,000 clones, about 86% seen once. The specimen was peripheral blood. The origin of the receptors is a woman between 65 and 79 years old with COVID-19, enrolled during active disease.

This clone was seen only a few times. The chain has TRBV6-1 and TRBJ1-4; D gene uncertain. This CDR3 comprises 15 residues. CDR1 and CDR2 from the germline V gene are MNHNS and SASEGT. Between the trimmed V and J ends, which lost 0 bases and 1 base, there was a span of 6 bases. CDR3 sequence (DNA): TGTGCCAGCAGTGAAGCAGGAGTAACTAATGAAAAACTGTTTTTT. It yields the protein CASSEAGVTNEKLFF.

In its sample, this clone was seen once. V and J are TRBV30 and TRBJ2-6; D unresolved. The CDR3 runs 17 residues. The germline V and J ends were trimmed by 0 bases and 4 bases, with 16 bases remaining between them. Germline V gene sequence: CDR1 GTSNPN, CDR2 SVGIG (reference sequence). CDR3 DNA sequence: TGTGCCTGGAGTGTAAAACCGCGGCCTTCCGGGGCCAACGTCCTGACTTTC. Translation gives CAWSVKPRPSGANVLTF.

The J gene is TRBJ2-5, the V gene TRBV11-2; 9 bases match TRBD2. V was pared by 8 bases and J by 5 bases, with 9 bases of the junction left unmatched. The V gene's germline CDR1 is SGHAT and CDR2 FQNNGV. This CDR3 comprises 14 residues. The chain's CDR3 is CASSAAGGQETQYF. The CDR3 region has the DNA TGTGCCAGCTCGGCCGCGGGGGGGCAGGAGACCCAGTACTTC.

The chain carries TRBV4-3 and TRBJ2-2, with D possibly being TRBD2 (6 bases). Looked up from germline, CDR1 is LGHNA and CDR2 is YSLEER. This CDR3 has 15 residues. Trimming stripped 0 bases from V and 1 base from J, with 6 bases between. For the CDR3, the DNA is TGCGCCAGCAGCCAAGAAGCGGGGAACACCGGGGAGCTGTTTTTT. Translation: CASSQEAGNTGELFF.

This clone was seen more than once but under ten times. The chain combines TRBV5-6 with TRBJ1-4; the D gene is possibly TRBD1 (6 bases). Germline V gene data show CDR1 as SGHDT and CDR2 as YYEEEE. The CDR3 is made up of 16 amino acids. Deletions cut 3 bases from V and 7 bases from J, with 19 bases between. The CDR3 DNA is TGTGCCAGCAGCTCCGCCTCGGGGGGCTGGGGTGAAAAACTGTTTTTT. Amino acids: CASSSASGGWGEKLFF.

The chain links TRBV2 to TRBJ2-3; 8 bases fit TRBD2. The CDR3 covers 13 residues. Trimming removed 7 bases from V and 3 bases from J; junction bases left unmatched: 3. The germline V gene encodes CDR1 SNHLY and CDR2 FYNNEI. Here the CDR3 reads CASKAGETDTQYF. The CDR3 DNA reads TGTGCCAGCAAAGCGGGGGAGACAGATACGCAGTATTTT.

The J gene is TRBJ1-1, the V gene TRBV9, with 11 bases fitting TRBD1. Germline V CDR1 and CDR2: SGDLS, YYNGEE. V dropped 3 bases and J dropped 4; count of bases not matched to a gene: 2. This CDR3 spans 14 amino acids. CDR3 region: CASSGTGGGTEAFF. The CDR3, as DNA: TGTGCCAGCAGCGGGACAGGGGGCGGCACTGAAGCTTTCTTT.

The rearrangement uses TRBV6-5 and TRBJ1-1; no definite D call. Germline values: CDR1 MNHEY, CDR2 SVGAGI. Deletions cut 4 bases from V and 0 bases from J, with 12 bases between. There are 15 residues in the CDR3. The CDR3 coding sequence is TGTGCCAGCAGTTTACTCTCCGGGGTGAACACTGAAGCTTTCTTT. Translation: CASSLLSGVNTEAFF.

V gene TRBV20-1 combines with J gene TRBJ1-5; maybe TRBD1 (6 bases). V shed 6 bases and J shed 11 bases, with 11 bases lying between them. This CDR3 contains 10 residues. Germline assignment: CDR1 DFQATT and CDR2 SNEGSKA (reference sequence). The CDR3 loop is CSALDRTQHF. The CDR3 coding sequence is TGCAGTGCCCTCGACAGGACCCAGCATTTT.

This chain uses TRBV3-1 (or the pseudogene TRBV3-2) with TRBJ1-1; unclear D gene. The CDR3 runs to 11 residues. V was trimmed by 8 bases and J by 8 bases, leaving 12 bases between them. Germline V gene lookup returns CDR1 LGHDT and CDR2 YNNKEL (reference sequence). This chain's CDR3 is CASGLQFEAFF. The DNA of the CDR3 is TGTGCCAGCGGCCTACAGTTCGAAGCTTTCTTT.

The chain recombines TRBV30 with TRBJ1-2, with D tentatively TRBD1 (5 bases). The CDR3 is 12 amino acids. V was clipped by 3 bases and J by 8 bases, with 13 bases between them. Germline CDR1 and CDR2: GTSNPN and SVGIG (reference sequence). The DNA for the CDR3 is TGTGCCTGGAGCGATGGGACTCAGGGCTACACCTTC. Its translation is CAWSDGTQGYTF.

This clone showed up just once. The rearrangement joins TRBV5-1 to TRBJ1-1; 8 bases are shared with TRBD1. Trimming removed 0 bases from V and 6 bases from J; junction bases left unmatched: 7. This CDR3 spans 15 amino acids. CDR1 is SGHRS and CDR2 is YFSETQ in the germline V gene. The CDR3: CASSLATRTGSEAFF. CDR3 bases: TGCGCCAGCAGCTTGGCCACCCGGACAGGGTCTGAAGCTTTCTTT.

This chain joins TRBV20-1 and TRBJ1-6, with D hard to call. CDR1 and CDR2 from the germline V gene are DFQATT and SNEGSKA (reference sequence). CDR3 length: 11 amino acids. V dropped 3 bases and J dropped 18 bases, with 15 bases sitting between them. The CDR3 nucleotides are TGCAGTGCTAGGGAAGGTTTGAGGGCCCACTTT. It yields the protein CSAREGLRAHF.

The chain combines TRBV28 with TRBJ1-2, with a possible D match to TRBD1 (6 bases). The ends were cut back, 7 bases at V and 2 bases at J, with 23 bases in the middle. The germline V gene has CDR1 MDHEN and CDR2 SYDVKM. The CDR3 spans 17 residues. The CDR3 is CASIGPDSNSLNYGYTF. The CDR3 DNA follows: TGTGCCAGCATTGGGCCGGACAGTAACTCCCTCAACTATGGCTACACCTTC.

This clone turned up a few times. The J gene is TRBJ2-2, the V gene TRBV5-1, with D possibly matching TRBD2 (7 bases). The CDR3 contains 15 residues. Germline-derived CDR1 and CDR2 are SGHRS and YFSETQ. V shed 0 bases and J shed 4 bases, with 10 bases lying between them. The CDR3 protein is CASSLAAGATGELFF. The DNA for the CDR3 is TGCGCCAGCAGCTTGGCGGCGGGGGCCACCGGGGAGCTGTTTTTT.

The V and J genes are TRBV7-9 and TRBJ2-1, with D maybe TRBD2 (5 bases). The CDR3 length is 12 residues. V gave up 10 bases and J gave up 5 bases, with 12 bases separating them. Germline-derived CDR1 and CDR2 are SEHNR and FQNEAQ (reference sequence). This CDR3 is CATRGWDNEQFF. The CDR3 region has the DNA TGTGCCACCCGGGGTTGGGACAATGAGCAGTTCTTC.

CDR3 sequence (DNA): TGTGCCAGCAGCCTGCGGGACTCTGGAAACACCATATATTTT. Amino acid sequence: CASSLRDSGNTIYF. The rearrangement uses TRBV11-2 and TRBJ1-3; D is unresolved. This CDR3 has 14 amino acids. V was pared by 5 bases and J by 0 bases, with 8 bases between. Germline values: CDR1 SGHAT, CDR2 FQNNGV.

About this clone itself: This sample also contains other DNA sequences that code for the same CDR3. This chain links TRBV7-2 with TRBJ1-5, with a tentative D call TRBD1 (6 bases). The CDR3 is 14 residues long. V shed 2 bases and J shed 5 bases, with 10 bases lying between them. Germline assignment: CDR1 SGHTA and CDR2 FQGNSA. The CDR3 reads CASSLTRGDQPQHF. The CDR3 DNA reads TGTGCCAGCAGCTTAACCAGGGGAGATCAGCCCCAGCATTTT.

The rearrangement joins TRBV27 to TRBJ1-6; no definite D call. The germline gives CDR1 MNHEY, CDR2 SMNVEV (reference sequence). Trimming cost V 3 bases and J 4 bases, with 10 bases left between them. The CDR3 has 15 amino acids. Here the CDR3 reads CASSFTRGYNSPLHF. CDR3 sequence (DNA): TGTGCCAGCAGTTTCACGCGGGGATATAATTCACCCCTCCACTTT.